The T cell receptor beta chain under discussion was sequenced for a study of cytomegalovirus exposure and HLA in healthy donors. The PCR ran on 60 Vbeta and 13 Jbeta primers. Produced via immunoSEQ multiplex PCR; TCRdb's table is partial and in-frame only. The sample carries about 120,000 clones, roughly 60% recorded once. The sample was PBMCs. The receptor comes from a man in his forties in good health and CMV-seropositive.

The CDR3 loop is CAWSNPRPGTEGTSIVYEQYF. Here the CDR3 DNA reads TGTGCCTGGAGTAACCCCCGACCGGGGACAGAAGGGACTAGCATCGTCTACGAGCAGTACTTC. The chain uses TRBV30 and TRBJ2-7; TRBD2 matches at 9 bases. Germline V CDR1 and CDR2: GTSNPN, SVGIG (reference sequence). V shed 2 bases, J shed 3 bases, and the junction held 26 bases outside the gene matches. The CDR3 covers 21 residues.